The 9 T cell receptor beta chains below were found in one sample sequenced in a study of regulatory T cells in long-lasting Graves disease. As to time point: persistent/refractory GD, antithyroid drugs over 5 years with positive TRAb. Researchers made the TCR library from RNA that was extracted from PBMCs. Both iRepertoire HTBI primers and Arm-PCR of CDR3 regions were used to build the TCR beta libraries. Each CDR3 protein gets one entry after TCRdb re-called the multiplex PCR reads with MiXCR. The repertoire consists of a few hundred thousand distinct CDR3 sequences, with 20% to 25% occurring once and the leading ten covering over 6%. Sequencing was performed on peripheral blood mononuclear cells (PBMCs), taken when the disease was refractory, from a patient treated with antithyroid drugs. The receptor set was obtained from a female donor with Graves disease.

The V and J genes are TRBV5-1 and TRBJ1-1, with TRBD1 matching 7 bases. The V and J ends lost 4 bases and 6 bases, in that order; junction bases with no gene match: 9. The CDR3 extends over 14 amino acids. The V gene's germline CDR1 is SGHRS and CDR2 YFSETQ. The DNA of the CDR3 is TGCGCCAGCAGCGAAAGACAGGGTGTCGCTGAAGCTTTCTTT. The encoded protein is CASSERQGVAEAFF.

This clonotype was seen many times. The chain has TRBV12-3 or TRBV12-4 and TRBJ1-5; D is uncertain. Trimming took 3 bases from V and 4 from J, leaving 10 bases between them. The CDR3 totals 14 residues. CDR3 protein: CASSFLANNQPQHF. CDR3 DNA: TGTGCCAGCAGTTTTTTAGCAAATAATCAGCCCCAGCATTTT.

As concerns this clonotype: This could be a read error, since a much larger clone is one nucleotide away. In DNA form, the CDR3 reads TGTGCCAGCAGTTTATCTCTGGACAGGGAGGCTTTCTTT. Translated: CASSLSLDREAFF. This chain joins TRBV28 and TRBJ1-1, with 8 positions matching TRBD1. Germline loops: CDR1 MDHEN, CDR2 SYDVKM. Trimming at V came to 1 base and at J to 11 bases, leaving 6 bases not matched to a gene. The CDR3 length is 13 residues.

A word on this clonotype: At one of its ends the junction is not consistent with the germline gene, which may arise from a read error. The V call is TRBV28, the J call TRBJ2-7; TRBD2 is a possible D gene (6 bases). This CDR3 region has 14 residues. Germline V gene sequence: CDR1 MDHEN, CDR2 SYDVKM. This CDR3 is CASSYTGDSYGQYF. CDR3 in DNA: TGTGCCAGCAGCTATACCGGGGACTCCTACGGGCAGTACTTC.

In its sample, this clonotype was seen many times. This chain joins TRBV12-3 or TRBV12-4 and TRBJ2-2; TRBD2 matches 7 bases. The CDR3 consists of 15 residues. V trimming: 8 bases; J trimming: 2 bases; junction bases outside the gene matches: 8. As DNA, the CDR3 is TGTGCCAGCGTTGGGGCGGGAGTCAACACCGGGGAGCTGTTTTTT. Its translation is CASVGAGVNTGELFF.

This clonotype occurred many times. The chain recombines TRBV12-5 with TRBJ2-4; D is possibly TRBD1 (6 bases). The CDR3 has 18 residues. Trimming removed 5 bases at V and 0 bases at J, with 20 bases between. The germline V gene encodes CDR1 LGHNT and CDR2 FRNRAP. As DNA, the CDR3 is TGTGCTAGTGGTAGAACTCGACAGGCCCAATTAGCCAAAAACATTCAGTACTTC. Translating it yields CASGRTRQAQLAKNIQYF.

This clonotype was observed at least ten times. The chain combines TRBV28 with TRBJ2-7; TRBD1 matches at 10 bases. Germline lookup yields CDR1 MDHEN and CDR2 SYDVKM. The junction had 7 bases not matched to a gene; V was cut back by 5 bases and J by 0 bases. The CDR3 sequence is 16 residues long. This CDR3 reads CASSPRTGGYSYEQYF. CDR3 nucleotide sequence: TGTGCCAGCAGTCCGAGGACAGGGGGTTACTCCTACGAGCAGTACTTC.

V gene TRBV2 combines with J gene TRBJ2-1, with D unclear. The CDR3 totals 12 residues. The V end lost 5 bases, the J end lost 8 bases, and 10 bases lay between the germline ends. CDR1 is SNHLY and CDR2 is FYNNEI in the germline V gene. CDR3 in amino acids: CASSPDLYEQFF. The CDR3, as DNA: TGTGCCAGCAGTCCGGACCTTTATGAGCAGTTCTTC.

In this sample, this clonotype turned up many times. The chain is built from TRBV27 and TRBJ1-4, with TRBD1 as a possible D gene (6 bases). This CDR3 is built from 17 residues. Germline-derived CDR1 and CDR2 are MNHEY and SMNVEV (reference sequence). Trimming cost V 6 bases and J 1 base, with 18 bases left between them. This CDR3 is CASSQVGVTGTNEKLFF. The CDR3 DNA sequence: TGTGCCAGCAGCCAGGTGGGGGTGACAGGAACTAATGAAAAACTGTTTTTT.